The 23 T cell receptor beta chains given below trace back to one sample, sequenced in a study of vaccination effects on CD4 cells after COVID-19. Antigen-specific CD4+ T cells were expanded with viral peptide pools in the ViraFEST assay before sequencing. The culture ran for roughly ten days, and then CD4+ T cells were isolated. In the vaccine recipients, nucleocapsid antibodies were negative and there was no prior SARS-CoV-2 infection. Some clones are missing from TCRdb's copy, which holds only in-frame ones; the method was immunoSEQ multiplex PCR. This table holds tens of thousands of clones, around 77% found once. Their antigens remain unidentified. This material consisted of CD4+ T cells from PBMCs cultured with HCoV-NL63 spike peptides, taken before COVID-19 vaccination. Every receptor here comes from a human donor who received a COVID-19 vaccine.

There are a few counts of this clone. The chain is built from TRBV4-1 and TRBJ1-2; no definite D call. Germline CDR1 MGHRA, CDR2 YSYEKL. The CDR3 totals 12 residues. The V end was cut by 11 bases, the J end by 7 bases, with 17 bases between. The CDR3 protein is CACRSPGRGYTF. The CDR3 nucleotides read TGCGCCTGTCGCTCCCCAGGTCGTGGCTACACCTTC.

V usage is TRBV5-1 and J usage is TRBJ2-1; 12 nucleotides align to TRBD2. Per the germline V gene, CDR1 is SGHRS and CDR2 is YFSETQ. Losses at the gene ends were 4 bases for V and 6 bases for J; bases not matched to a gene: 8. This CDR3 has 16 amino acids. The CDR3 loop reads CASSDTSGGSGNEQFF. As DNA, the CDR3 is TGCGCCAGCAGCGACACTAGCGGGGGGTCCGGCAATGAGCAGTTCTTC.

The chain uses TRBV9 and TRBJ1-3; 7 bases match TRBD1. Germline-derived CDR1 and CDR2 are SGDLS and YYNGEE. This CDR3 has 16 residues. V dropped 4 bases and J dropped 0; count of bases not matched to a gene: 7. Here the CDR3 DNA reads TGTGCCAGCAGCACAGGGGAGGGGTACTCTGGAAACACCATATATTTT. Translated, it gives CASSTGEGYSGNTIYF. The whole variable domain, filled in from reference TRBV9 and TRBJ1-3, reads DSGVTQTPKHLITATGQRVTLRCSPRSGDLSVYWYQQSLDQGLQFLIQYYNGEERAKGNILERFSAQQFPDLHSELNLSSLELGDSALYFCASSTGEGYSGNTIYFGEGSWLTVV.

This chain connects TRBV19 to TRBJ2-5; D is possibly TRBD1 or TRBD2 (5 bases each). V lost 3 bases, J lost 7 bases, and 18 bases lay in between. This CDR3 spans 15 amino acids. Germline CDR1 and CDR2: LNHDA and SQIVND (reference sequence). The CDR3 protein is CASSMVAGTLTTQYF. DNA of the CDR3: TGTGCCAGTAGTATGGTGGCAGGGACGTTGACGACCCAGTACTTC.

The rearrangement joins TRBV20-1 to TRBJ1-2, with 7 positions matching TRBD1. The V segment lost 3 bases and the J segment 8 bases; nucleotides outside the gene matches: 9. The CDR3 loop spans 13 amino acids. Germline CDR1 DFQATT, CDR2 SNEGSKA (reference sequence). The CDR3 is CSASSPTGLGYTF. The CDR3 DNA sequence: TGCAGTGCTAGTTCACCGACAGGGCTCGGCTACACCTTC.

V usage is TRBV6-5 and J usage is TRBJ1-1, with TRBD1 identical over 7 bases. The CDR3 sequence is 15 residues long. V lost 5 bases to trimming and J lost 5 bases; unmatched junction nucleotides: 11. The germline V gene encodes CDR1 MNHEY and CDR2 SVGAGI. The CDR3 region has the DNA TGTGCCAGCAGTACTCGTCGACAGGGTCGAACTGAAGCTTTCTTT. Amino acids: CASSTRRQGRTEAFF.

The genes are TRBV5-1 and TRBJ2-5, with 8 bases aligning to TRBD2. The CDR3 consists of 14 residues. V trimming: 4 bases; J trimming: 2 bases; junction bases outside the gene matches: 4. Looked up from germline, CDR1 is SGHRS and CDR2 is YFSETQ. The CDR3 reads CASSAGGRQETQYF. Written as DNA, the CDR3 is TGCGCCAGCAGCGCGGGAGGCAGACAAGAGACCCAGTACTTC.

The J gene is TRBJ2-1, the V gene TRBV19; TRBD2 agrees at 14 bases. V lost 5 bases to trimming and J lost 9 bases; unmatched junction nucleotides: 9. CDR3 length equals 16 residues. Germline assignment: CDR1 LNHDA and CDR2 SQIVND (reference sequence). CDR3 nucleotide sequence: TGTGCCAGTAGTCCTCGACTAGCGGGGGGGCTCGCTGAGCAGTTCTTC. It specifies CASSPRLAGGLAEQFF.

This clone occurred a few times. The same CDR3 also results from other DNA sequences found in this sample. This chain uses TRBV30 with TRBJ1-2; D is perhaps TRBD1 (6 bases). Germline-derived CDR1 and CDR2 are GTSNPN and SVGIG (reference sequence). The V gene lost 2 bases and the J gene lost 4 bases, with 8 bases spanning the gap. This CDR3 region has 12 residues. CDR3 in DNA: TGTGCCTGGAGTTTAGGGGGCTATGGCTACACCTTC. It encodes CAWSLGGYGYTF. Based on the CDR3 plus reference TRBV30 and TRBJ1-2, the full variable domain is SQTIHQWPATLVQPVGSPLSLECTVEGTSNPNLYWYRQAAGRGLQLLFYSVGIGQISSEVPQNLSASRPQDRQFILSSKKLLLSDSGFYLCAWSLGGYGYTFGSGTRLTVV.

This clone has just one count. The chain's CDR3 is CASSRGEVMNTGELFF. The CDR3 DNA reads TGTGCCAGCAGCAGGGGGGAGGTAATGAACACCGGGGAGCTGTTTTTT. This chain links TRBV3-1 (or the pseudogene TRBV3-2) with TRBJ2-2; either TRBD1 or TRBD2 may supply D (6 bases each). The ends were cut back, 5 bases at V and 1 base at J, with 14 bases in the middle. Germline V lookup: CDR1 LGHDT, CDR2 YNNKEL (reference sequence). This CDR3 has 16 residues.

V gene TRBV4-1 combines with J gene TRBJ2-7, with D possibly being TRBD2 (5 bases). Trimming stripped 0 bases from V and 3 bases from J, with 21 bases between. The CDR3 runs 18 residues. Germline V gene data show CDR1 as MGHRA and CDR2 as YSYEKL. The CDR3 coding sequence is TGCGCCAGCAGCCAAGAGGAGTATGGCGTGCGAGGGTACTACGAGCAGTACGTC. It translates to CASSQEEYGVRGYYEQYV.

The gene calls are TRBV6-1 and TRBJ1-4, with 10 nucleotides matching TRBD1. Germline V gene data show CDR1 as MNHNS and CDR2 as SASEGT. The junction had 3 bases not matched to a gene; V was cut back by 3 bases and J by 5 bases. This CDR3 is 15 amino acids long. As DNA, the CDR3 is TGTGCCAGCAGTGACCAGGACAGGGGGAATGAAAAACTGTTTTTT. It specifies CASSDQDRGNEKLFF.

This clone has just one count. The chain recombines TRBV10-3 with TRBJ2-5; 7 bases map to TRBD1. CDR3 length: 12 amino acids. Trimming at V came to 6 bases and at J to 4 bases, leaving 2 bases not matched to a gene. From germline, CDR1 is ENHRY and CDR2 SYGVKD. CDR3 sequence reads: CAISRDRETQYF. The DNA of the CDR3 is TGTGCCATCAGCCGGGACAGAGAGACCCAGTACTTC.

This sequence joins TRBV10-3 and TRBJ2-3; TRBD1 matches at 9 bases. After removal of 8 bases from V and 5 bases from J, the junction contained 8 bases not matched to a gene. CDR3 length equals 14 residues. The germline gives CDR1 ENHRY, CDR2 SYGVKD. CDR3 sequence (DNA): TGTGCCATCGCAAACAGGGGACAGGGAGATACGCAGTATTTT. It yields the protein CAIANRGQGDTQYF.

CDR3 sequence (DNA): TGTGCCAGCTCACCTGGGACAGCTTTGATGAGGCCCCAGCATTTT. Its translation is CASSPGTALMRPQHF. J is TRBJ1-5 and V is TRBV18; 7 bases match TRBD1. V lost 3 bases to trimming and J lost 9 bases; unmatched junction nucleotides: 11. The CDR3 loop spans 15 amino acids. The germline gives CDR1 KGHSH, CDR2 LQKENI.

The chain couples TRBV7-9 to TRBJ2-7; D is ambiguous. Trimming cost V 2 bases and J 7 bases, with 9 bases left between them. Germline values: CDR1 SEHNR, CDR2 FQNEAQ (reference sequence). The CDR3 extends over 12 amino acids. This CDR3 is CASSLSGGEQYV. CDR3 DNA sequence: TGTGCCAGCAGCTTATCTGGTGGGGAGCAGTACGTC.

The chain links TRBV7-2 to TRBJ2-1, with 9 positions matching TRBD2. The CDR3 spans 16 residues. Trimming at V came to 1 base and at J to 0 bases, leaving 1 base not matched to a gene. Germline CDR1 reads SGHTA; CDR2 reads FQGNSA. CDR3 residues: CASSLGRGGSYNEQFF. CDR3 coding DNA: TGTGCCAGCAGCTTAGGGCGGGGGGGCTCCTACAATGAGCAGTTCTTC.

This chain connects TRBV14 to TRBJ1-2, with TRBD1 matching over 10 bases. V gave up 1 base and J gave up 3 bases; unmatched junction bases: 11. This CDR3 is 18 amino acids long. The germline gives CDR1 SGHDN, CDR2 FVKESK. CDR3 in amino acids: CASSQVRDRGGEDYGYTF. The CDR3 bases are TGTGCCAGCAGCCAAGTGAGGGACAGGGGTGGGGAAGACTATGGCTACACCTTC.

J is TRBJ2-6 and V is TRBV5-1; no firm D call. The germline CDR1 and CDR2 sequences are SGHRS and YFSETQ. Trimming shortened V by 5 bases and J by 1 base, and 4 bases separated the two germline ends. There are 13 residues in the CDR3. The DNA for the CDR3 is TGCGCCAGCAGACAATCTGGGGCCAACGTCCTGACTTTC. Protein: CASRQSGANVLTF.

J is TRBJ2-5 and V is TRBV9; D tentatively reads TRBD1 or TRBD2 (6 bases each). This CDR3 is 14 amino acids long. With 4 bases removed from V and 5 bases from J, the gap between germline ends came to 15 bases. Germline assignment: CDR1 SGDLS and CDR2 YYNGEE. This CDR3 reads CASSPGGGWETQYF. The CDR3 nucleotides are TGTGCCAGCAGCCCCGGAGGGGGTTGGGAGACCCAGTACTTC.

This clone was detected a few times. The chain employs TRBV3-1 (or the pseudogene TRBV3-2) and TRBJ2-7; D perhaps matches TRBD1 (6 bases). Trimming left V 9 bases short and J 3 bases short, with 9 bases between. The CDR3 runs to 11 residues. CDR1 is LGHDT and CDR2 is YNNKEL in the germline V gene (reference sequence). The CDR3, as DNA: TGTGCCAGAACAGGGCTCTACGAGCAGTACGTC. It encodes CARTGLYEQYV.

The chain is built from TRBV3-1 (or the pseudogene TRBV3-2) and TRBJ2-1; possibly TRBD1 for D (5 bases). V was clipped by 1 base and J by 4 bases, with 11 bases between them. Germline-derived CDR1 and CDR2 are LGHDT and YNNKEL (reference sequence). The CDR3 length is 15 residues. The CDR3 protein is CASSQVRDLYNEQFF. Here the CDR3 DNA reads TGTGCCAGCAGCCAAGTCAGGGATTTATACAATGAGCAGTTCTTC.

The chain has TRBV5-1 and TRBJ2-3; 7 nucleotides match TRBD1. The CDR3 loop spans 15 amino acids. V was clipped by 0 bases and J by 1 base; unmatched bases: 2. Germline V lookup: CDR1 SGHRS, CDR2 YFSETQ. CDR3 amino acids: CASSLGQGRTDTQYF. The CDR3 region has the DNA TGCGCCAGCAGCTTGGGACAGGGACGCACAGATACGCAGTATTTT.